These 8 T cell receptor beta chains were sequenced from one sample in a study of blood T cell repertoires in COVID-19 (dated by TCRdb to 2020 to 2021). Libraries were prepared through the immunoSEQ multiplex PCR assay. TCRdb retrieved this table from immuneACCESS and kept in-frame rearrangements only. Not all clones are present; in checked studies, unresolved V genes account for under half, and no reason is known for the remainder. Recorded for this sample are some 200,000 clones; about 79% of them occurred a single time. About 9.7% of the sample is in the top ten clones. The sample consisted of peripheral blood. These receptors were obtained from a man aged 45-65 years with active or convalescent COVID-19.

The V gene is TRBV21-1, the J gene TRBJ1-3; TRBD1, the table's D call, was not compared with the DNA. TRBV21-1 is noted as a pseudogene. CDR3 length: 14 residues. The CDR3 DNA reads as TGTGCCAGCAGCTTACAGGGCTTTGGAAACACCATATATTTT. Amino acids: CASSLQGFGNTIYF.

The chain carries TRBV19 and TRBJ2-1; no reliable D call. The CDR3 runs to 15 residues. V lost 3 bases, J lost 0 bases, and 9 bases lay in between. Germline CDR1 LNHDA, CDR2 SQIVND (reference sequence). The CDR3 protein is CASSILWSSYNEQFF. The CDR3 DNA reads as TGTGCCAGTAGTATTCTGTGGAGCTCCTACAATGAGCAGTTCTTC. Drawing the rest from reference TRBV19 and TRBJ2-1, the complete variable domain is DGGITQSPKYLFRKEGQNVTLSCEQNLNHDAMYWYRQDPGQGLRLIYYSQIVNDFQKGDIAEGYSVSREKKESFPLTVTSAQKNPTAFYLCASSILWSSYNEQFFGPGTRLTVL.

The chain carries TRBV5-1 and TRBJ2-5; TRBD1 agrees at 7 bases. In germline, CDR1 is SGHRS, CDR2 YFSETQ. The CDR3 runs to 14 residues. V shed 5 bases, J shed 4 bases, and the junction held 8 bases outside the gene matches. The chain's CDR3 is CASSYGTAGETQYF. The DNA of the CDR3 is TGCGCCAGCAGTTACGGGACAGCTGGAGAGACCCAGTACTTC.

The chain's CDR3 is CASSQVYTGELFF. The CDR3 DNA follows: TGTGCCAGCAGCCAAGTCTACACCGGGGAGCTGTTTTTT. This sequence joins TRBV3-1 (or the pseudogene TRBV3-2) and TRBJ2-2; no firm D call. V lost 1 base to trimming and J lost 3 bases, with 3 bases between them. The CDR3 has 13 residues. Germline-derived CDR1 and CDR2 are LGHDT and YNNKEL (reference sequence).

The chain employs TRBV2 and TRBJ2-7, with D possibly TRBD1 on 5 matching bases. Per the germline V gene, CDR1 is SNHLY and CDR2 is FYNNEI. Trimming shortened V by 2 bases and J by 3 bases, and 11 bases separated the two germline ends. The length of the CDR3 is 14 residues. CDR3 sequence (DNA): TGTGCCAGCAGTGAACAGGGTCGTGACTACGAGCAGTACGTC. This codes for CASSEQGRDYEQYV.

This chain uses TRBV6-1 with TRBJ2-1; 8 positions match TRBD2. The CDR3 loop spans 14 amino acids. Germline CDR1 and CDR2: MNHNS and SASEGT. V trimming: 3 bases; J trimming: 7 bases; junction bases outside the gene matches: 5. The CDR3: CASSEAGGWNEQFF. The CDR3 coding sequence is TGTGCCAGCAGTGAGGCGGGGGGTTGGAATGAGCAGTTCTTC.

This clone appeared a single time. This sequence joins TRBV7-6 and TRBJ2-5; D gene uncertain. This CDR3 has 15 amino acids. Germline V gene data show CDR1 as SGHVS and CDR2 as FNYEAQ. V gave up 1 base and J gave up 0 bases, with 9 bases separating them. CDR3 in DNA: TGTGCCAGCAGCTTAGTCTTGGCCAACCAAGAGACCCAGTACTTC. It translates to CASSLVLANQETQYF. The full variable domain, completed using reference TRBV7-6 and TRBJ2-5, is GAGVSQSPRYKVTKRGQDVALRCDPISGHVSLYWYRQALGQGPEFLTYFNYEAQQDKSGLPNDRFSAERPEGSISTLTIQRTEQRDSAMYRCASSLVLANQETQYFGPGTRLLVL.

The rearrangement links TRBV19 to TRBJ2-1; 7 bases are a match to TRBD2. The CDR3 loop spans 14 amino acids. Unmatched junction bases numbered 9, after V lost 7 bases and J lost 6 bases. The germline V gene encodes CDR1 LNHDA and CDR2 SQIVND (reference sequence). The chain's CDR3 is CASIPGGGRNEQFF. For the CDR3, the DNA is TGTGCCAGTATACCGGGGGGAGGTCGCAATGAGCAGTTCTTC. Drawing the rest from reference TRBV19 and TRBJ2-1, the complete variable domain is DGGITQSPKYLFRKEGQNVTLSCEQNLNHDAMYWYRQDPGQGLRLIYYSQIVNDFQKGDIAEGYSVSREKKESFPLTVTSAQKNPTAFYLCASIPGGGRNEQFFGPGTRLTVL.